The 27 T cell receptor beta chains below come from one sample, sequenced in a study of OX40 agonist ivuxolimab in advanced cancers. Profiling relied on immunoSEQ multiplex PCR, and the TCRdb table lists in-frame clones only, not all of them. Of around 68,000 clones listed, roughly 86% are singletons. Specimen: CD4+ or CD8+ T cells sorted from blood, collected in a trial of the OX40 agonist ivuxolimab. The receptors originated from an adult with an advanced solid tumor such as melanoma, head and neck, liver or kidney cancer.

This chain connects TRBV18 to TRBJ1-1; D may be TRBD1 (6 bases). V dropped 1 base and J dropped 3 bases, with 9 bases sitting between them. CDR3 length: 14 amino acids. Germline V gene data show CDR1 as KGHSH and CDR2 as LQKENI. CDR3 amino acids: CASSPQGGHTEAFF. The CDR3 coding sequence is TGTGCCAGCTCACCACAGGGGGGACACACTGAAGCTTTCTTT.

The rearrangement uses TRBV25-1 and TRBJ1-4; tentative D call: TRBD1 (5 bases). The CDR3 runs to 16 residues. Trimming left V 5 bases short and J 4 bases short, with 17 bases between. Germline V CDR1 and CDR2: MGHDK, SYGVNS. Here the CDR3 reads CASSSPGGVFNEKLFF. The CDR3 region has the DNA TGTGCCAGCAGTTCCCCGGGGGGGGTGTTTAATGAAAAACTGTTTTTT. The variable domain in full, with the rest retrieved from reference TRBV25-1 and TRBJ1-4, is EADIYQTPRYLVIGTGKKITLECSQTMGHDKMYWYQQDPGMELHLIHYSYGVNSTEKGDLSSESTVSRIRTEHFPLTLESARPSHTSQYLCASSSPGGVFNEKLFFGSGTQLSVL.

This CDR3 is CASSEGPPAGELFF. The CDR3 DNA follows: TGTGCCAGCAGTGAAGGGCCACCGGCCGGGGAGCTGTTTTTT. The V call is TRBV2, the J call TRBJ2-2; D is undetermined. Germline values: CDR1 SNHLY, CDR2 FYNNEI. CDR3 length equals 14 residues. The V and J ends lost 1 base and 6 bases respectively, with 9 bases between them. The full variable domain, with the rest looked up from reference TRBV2 and TRBJ2-2, is EPEVTQTPSHQVTQMGQEVILRCVPISNHLYFYWYRQILGQKVEFLVSFYNNEISEKSEIFDDQFSVERPDGSNFTLKIRSTKLEDSAMYFCASSEGPPAGELFFGEGSRLTVL.

The chain employs TRBV18 and TRBJ1-6; 9 bases map to TRBD1. Per germline, CDR1 KGHSH and CDR2 LQKENI. V was pared by 3 bases and J by 9 bases, with 0 bases of the junction left unmatched. This CDR3 has 13 residues. CDR3: CASSPGQGSPLHF. DNA of the CDR3: TGTGCCAGCTCACCGGGACAGGGTTCACCCCTCCACTTT.

The V call is TRBV7-3, the J call TRBJ2-2; 8 bases line up with TRBD2. The germline gives CDR1 SGHTA, CDR2 FQGTGA. The CDR3 spans 17 residues. J was trimmed by 1 base and V by 7 bases; bases with no gene match: 11. Here the CDR3 reads CASNLGRLARNTGELFF. DNA of the CDR3: TGTGCCAGCAACTTGGGCCGACTAGCGAGGAACACCGGGGAGCTGTTTTTT.

This chain joins TRBV4-1 and TRBJ1-1; tentative D call: TRBD1 (6 bases). In germline, CDR1 is MGHRA, CDR2 YSYEKL. The CDR3 is made up of 15 amino acids. The germline V and J ends were trimmed by 6 bases and 1 base, with 15 bases remaining between them. CDR3 amino acids: CASSQTKQGNTEAFF. In DNA, the CDR3 is TGCGCCAGCAGTCAAACTAAACAGGGGAACACTGAAGCTTTCTTT.

The chain links TRBV7-2 to TRBJ1-5; D remains ambiguous. CDR1 is SGHTA and CDR2 is FQGNSA in the germline V gene. The CDR3 extends over 15 amino acids. Between the trimmed V and J ends, which lost 5 bases and 2 bases, there was a span of 13 bases. The CDR3 DNA is TGTGCCAGCAGCCCCGGGGTTGTGGGCAATCAGCCCCAGCATTTT. It specifies CASSPGVVGNQPQHF. Filled out from reference TRBV7-2 and TRBJ1-5, the complete variable domain reads GAGVSQSPSNKVTEKGKDVELRCDPISGHTALYWYRQSLGQGLEFLIYFQGNSAPDKSGLPSDRFSAERTGGSVSTLTIQRTQQEDSAVYLCASSPGVVGNQPQHFGDGTRLSIL.

The J gene is TRBJ2-6, the V gene TRBV6-1; D call uncertain. The CDR3 is 13 amino acids. V was cut by 6 bases and J by 2 bases, with 5 bases left in between. The germline gives CDR1 MNHNS, CDR2 SASEGT. The CDR3 loop is CASRLTGANVLTF. In DNA form, the CDR3 reads TGTGCCAGCAGGTTAACTGGGGCCAACGTCCTGACTTTC.

The chain is built from TRBV2 and TRBJ2-7; tentative D call: TRBD1 (6 bases). The V end was cut by 10 bases, the J end by 7 bases, with 17 bases between. Germline V gene sequence: CDR1 SNHLY, CDR2 FYNNEI. There are 12 residues in the CDR3. CDR3 amino acids: CATQGKRGEQYF. CDR3 DNA: TGTGCCACCCAAGGGAAGAGGGGGGAGCAGTACTTC.

The genes are TRBV6-6 and TRBJ1-2, with 7 bases identical to TRBD1. The CDR3 runs 15 residues. Germline V gene sequence: CDR1 MNHNY, CDR2 SVGAGI (reference sequence). V trimming: 5 bases; J trimming: 3 bases; junction bases outside the gene matches: 9. CDR3 in amino acids: CASSPPGQMYYGYTF. The CDR3 DNA reads as TGTGCCAGCAGTCCTCCGGGACAGATGTACTATGGCTACACCTTC.

The chain uses TRBV11-2 and TRBJ2-5; a possible D gene is TRBD1 (5 bases). Trimming took off 3 bases at V and 1 base at J, with 12 bases between the two ends. This CDR3 has 15 residues. Germline assignment: CDR1 SGHAT and CDR2 FQNNGV. CDR3 in amino acids: CASSFNRGAQETQYF. In DNA form, the CDR3 reads TGTGCCAGCAGCTTTAATCGTGGGGCCCAAGAGACCCAGTACTTC.

This chain uses TRBV7-3 with TRBJ2-1; D may correspond to TRBD1 or TRBD2 (5 bases each). Germline values: CDR1 SGHTA, CDR2 FQGTGA. This CDR3 spans 15 amino acids. V was trimmed by 4 bases and J by 0 bases, leaving 10 bases between them. DNA of the CDR3: TGTGCCAGCAGCTCGGACGGGACCTCCTACAATGAGCAGTTCTTC. Its translation: CASSSDGTSYNEQFF.

The chain uses TRBV7-2 and TRBJ1-4; unclear D gene. Germline V gene lookup returns CDR1 SGHTA and CDR2 FQGNSA. V lost 5 bases to trimming and J lost 5 bases, with 12 bases between them. This CDR3 is 14 amino acids long. The CDR3 is CASSPGQLNEKLFF. CDR3 nucleotide sequence: TGTGCCAGCAGCCCCGGGCAGTTGAATGAAAAACTGTTTTTT.

This chain joins TRBV27 and TRBJ2-3, with a possible D match to TRBD2 (6 bases). CDR3 length: 15 amino acids. Trimming removed 3 bases from V and 2 bases from J, with 12 bases in between. CDR1 MNHEY and CDR2 SMNVEV come from the germline V gene (reference sequence). The CDR3 loop reads CASSFSRGNTDTQYF. The DNA of the CDR3 is TGTGCCAGCAGTTTCTCACGGGGGAACACAGATACGCAGTATTTT.

In this sample, this clone is medium-sized. The chain joins TRBV19 to TRBJ1-2; the D gene is possibly TRBD1 (5 bases). The germline V gene encodes CDR1 LNHDA and CDR2 SQIVND (reference sequence). The CDR3 runs 15 residues. Trimming removed 4 bases at V and 5 bases at J, with 17 bases between. This CDR3 reads CASSSAGRYSYGYTF. CDR3 bases: TGTGCCAGTAGTAGCGCGGGACGTTATAGTTATGGCTACACCTTC.

V gene TRBV11-3 combines with J gene TRBJ2-1; weak D call: TRBD2 (6 bases). This CDR3 region has 15 residues. Germline V gene data show CDR1 as SGHNT and CDR2 as YENEEA. Trimming left V 6 bases short and J 4 bases short, with 16 bases between. CDR3: CASSSTGVSYNEQFF. CDR3 bases: TGTGCCAGCAGTTCGACGGGGGTGTCATACAATGAGCAGTTCTTC. The variable domain in full, with the rest retrieved from reference TRBV11-3 and TRBJ2-1, is EAGVVQSPRYKIIEKKQPVAFWCNPISGHNTLYWYLQNLGQGPELLIRYENEEAVDDSQLPKDRFSAERLKGVDSTLKIQPAELGDSAVYLCASSSTGVSYNEQFFGPGTRLTVL.

This clone has a single count. The V call is TRBV6-1, the J call TRBJ2-5; a weak D match, TRBD1 (5 bases). The germline V gene has CDR1 MNHNS and CDR2 SASEGT. The V end lost 7 bases, the J end lost 0 bases, and 15 bases lay between the germline ends. The CDR3 contains 15 residues. This CDR3 is CASTRTTQYQETQYF. CDR3 bases: TGTGCCAGCACCCGGACAACACAGTACCAAGAGACCCAGTACTTC.

The chain is built from TRBV9 and TRBJ2-1; D remains ambiguous. V lost 2 bases, J lost 6 bases, and 9 bases lay in between. Germline V gene sequence: CDR1 SGDLS, CDR2 YYNGEE. The CDR3 contains 13 residues. CDR3 nucleotides: TGTGCCAGCAGCGTGAACACTTTCAATGAGCAGTTCTTC. Translated, it gives CASSVNTFNEQFF.

This chain joins TRBV5-4 and TRBJ2-3, with 8 bases lining up with TRBD1. The CDR3 runs to 16 residues. Trimming took 0 bases from V and 1 from J; bases not matched to a gene: 4. Germline CDR1 SGHNT, CDR2 YYREEE (reference sequence). CDR3 sequence reads: CASSLAPGQGTDTQYF. The CDR3 DNA is TGTGCCAGCAGCTTGGCCCCGGGACAGGGCACAGATACGCAGTATTTT.

This chain connects TRBV6-4 to TRBJ2-5, with 10 bases lining up with TRBD2. Germline V CDR1 and CDR2: MRHNA, SNTAGT. With 2 bases clipped from V and 4 bases from J, the junction kept 7 bases outside the gene matches. There are 16 residues in the CDR3. In nucleotides, the CDR3 is TGTGCCAGCAGTGACGGGCTAGCGGGAGCCACAGAGACCCAGTACTTC. It specifies CASSDGLAGATETQYF.

J is TRBJ2-7 and V is TRBV27, with D possibly being TRBD1 (5 bases). Trimming removed 6 bases at V and 2 bases at J, with 11 bases between. This CDR3 has 13 residues. The V gene's germline CDR1 is MNHEY and CDR2 SMNVEV (reference sequence). The CDR3 spells CASRNTGAYEQYF. As DNA, the CDR3 is TGTGCCAGCAGAAATACAGGAGCCTACGAGCAGTACTTC.

The genes are TRBV7-2 and TRBJ1-4; weak D call: TRBD1 (5 bases). Germline V lookup: CDR1 SGHTA, CDR2 FQGNSA. This CDR3 spans 16 amino acids. Deletions cut 3 bases from V and 0 bases from J, with 11 bases between. CDR3 in amino acids: CASSFRGAATNEKLFF. The CDR3 nucleotides are TGTGCCAGCAGCTTTCGAGGGGCTGCAACTAATGAAAAACTGTTTTTT.

J is TRBJ2-5 and V is TRBV11-2; 16 bases match TRBD2. CDR3 length: 17 amino acids. The V gene end was trimmed by 5 bases and the J gene end by 2 bases; junction bases not matched to a gene: 5. Germline values: CDR1 SGHAT, CDR2 FQNNGV. CDR3 protein: CASSPGLAGGLQETQYF. For the CDR3, the DNA is TGTGCCAGCAGCCCGGGACTAGCGGGGGGGTTACAAGAGACCCAGTACTTC.

This clone was seen a few times. This sequence joins TRBV20-1 and TRBJ1-1; no clear D gene. With 7 bases removed from V and 3 bases from J, the gap between germline ends came to 6 bases. Per germline, CDR1 DFQATT and CDR2 SNEGSKA (reference sequence). The CDR3 has 10 amino acids. The CDR3 reads CSDYYTEAFF. For the CDR3, the DNA is TGCAGTGATTACTACACTGAAGCTTTCTTT.

The genes are TRBV2 and TRBJ1-4, with 7 bases lining up with TRBD1. The CDR3 consists of 16 residues. The V and J ends lost 2 bases and 7 bases, in that order; junction bases with no gene match: 10. Germline lookup yields CDR1 SNHLY and CDR2 FYNNEI. The CDR3: CASSEPQGGGFEKLFF. The CDR3 nucleotides read TGTGCCAGCAGTGAACCCCAGGGGGGAGGTTTTGAAAAACTGTTTTTT.

The chain recombines TRBV6-5 with TRBJ1-1; TRBD1 might be the D (5 bases). V shed 4 bases and J shed 2 bases, with 11 bases lying between them. The CDR3 consists of 14 residues. Germline V gene sequence: CDR1 MNHEY, CDR2 SVGAGI. The CDR3 DNA reads as TGTGCCAGCAGTTCCAGGGTGTACAACACTGAAGCTTTCTTT. Translating it yields CASSSRVYNTEAFF.

The chain employs TRBV14 and TRBJ2-6; 7 bases agree with TRBD1. The V and J ends lost 4 bases and 0 bases, in that order; junction bases with no gene match: 6. The V gene's germline CDR1 is SGHDN and CDR2 FVKESK. This CDR3 spans 17 amino acids. As DNA, the CDR3 is TGTGCCAGCAGCCCCCGACAGGGCATCTCTGGGGCCAACGTCCTGACTTTC. This codes for CASSPRQGISGANVLTF.